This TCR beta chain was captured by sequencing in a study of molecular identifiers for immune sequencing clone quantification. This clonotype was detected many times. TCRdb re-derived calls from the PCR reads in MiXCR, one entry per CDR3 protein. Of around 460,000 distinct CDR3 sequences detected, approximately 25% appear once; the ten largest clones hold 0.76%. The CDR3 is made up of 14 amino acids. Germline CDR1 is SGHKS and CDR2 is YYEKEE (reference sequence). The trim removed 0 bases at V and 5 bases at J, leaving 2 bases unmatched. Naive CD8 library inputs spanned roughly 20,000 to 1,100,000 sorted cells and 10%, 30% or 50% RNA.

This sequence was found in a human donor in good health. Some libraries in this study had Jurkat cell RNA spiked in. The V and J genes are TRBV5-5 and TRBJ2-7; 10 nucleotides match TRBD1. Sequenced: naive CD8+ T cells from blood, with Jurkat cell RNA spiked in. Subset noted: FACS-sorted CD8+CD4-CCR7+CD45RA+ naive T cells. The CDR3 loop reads CASSLEDRGHEQYF. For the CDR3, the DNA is TGTGCCAGCAGCTTGGAAGACAGGGGGCACGAGCAGTACTTC.